This is a list of T cell receptor beta chains from one sample in a study of vaccination and CD4 T cells after COVID-19. These receptors are not linked to any known antigen. TCRdb reanalysed the PCR reads using MiXCR and keeps one entry per CDR3 protein. The sample has 8,100 or so distinct CDR3 sequences, 50% seen once. Sequenced material: CD4+ T cells from blood, cultured in vitro. The receptor source for this set is a human donor who had recovered from COVID-19. Each CDR3 is given with its conserved first and last residue. The order of the fields is CDR3 DNA, CDR3 protein, D gene, V gene, clone size, J gene. D genes are given only for firm matches. Size tells how often a clone was seen (once, few, many) or the class of an expanded clone, and some rows leave it out.

cdr3_nt: TGTGCCAGCAGTGTAGTCCAGGGGGGAGATACGCAGTATTTT
cdr3_aa: CASSVVQGGDTQYF
d_call: NA
v_call: TRBV2
clone_size: medium-sized
j_call: TRBJ2-3

cdr3_nt: TGTGCCAGCAGGGACGGTGCGGGGGATACGCAGTATTTT
cdr3_aa: CASRDGAGDTQYF
d_call: NA
v_call: TRBV6-1
clone_size: NA
j_call: TRBJ2-3

cdr3_nt: TGTGCCACCAGCAGAGGATCCCCGGGGTATGGCTACACCTTC
cdr3_aa: CATSRGSPGYGYTF
d_call: NA
v_call: TRBV15
clone_size: NA
j_call: TRBJ1-2

cdr3_nt: TGTGCCAGCCGCAGGCTTTCCTACACTGAAGCTTTCTTT
cdr3_aa: CASRRLSYTEAFF
d_call: NA
v_call: TRBV6-1
clone_size: NA
j_call: TRBJ1-1

cdr3_nt: TGTGCCAGCCGGACGCTGAACACTGAAGCTTTCTTT
cdr3_aa: CASRTLNTEAFF
d_call: NA
v_call: TRBV19
clone_size: NA
j_call: TRBJ1-1

cdr3_nt: TGTGCCAGCAGTCCTCCGGTGTCTGGGGCCAACGTCCTGACTTTC
cdr3_aa: CASSPPVSGANVLTF
d_call: NA
v_call: TRBV27
clone_size: few
j_call: TRBJ2-6

cdr3_nt: TGTGCCAGCAGCTTAGCTGGCGTATCCACAGATACGCAGTATTTT
cdr3_aa: CASSLAGVSTDTQYF
d_call: NA
v_call: TRBV7-2
clone_size: few
j_call: TRBJ2-3

cdr3_nt: TGTGCCAGCAGCCAAGATGGCGGGGTCTATGGCTACACCTTC
cdr3_aa: CASSQDGGVYGYTF
d_call: NA
v_call: TRBV3-1
clone_size: NA
j_call: TRBJ1-2

cdr3_nt: TGTGCCAGTTCTCCTTCGAGGGCGCAAGATACGCAGTATTTT
cdr3_aa: CASSPSRAQDTQYF
d_call: NA
v_call: TRBV19
clone_size: NA
j_call: TRBJ2-3

cdr3_nt: TGTGCCAGCAGTTTTTCGGGACTGCGACCCCTCCACTTT
cdr3_aa: CASSFSGLRPLHF
d_call: NA
v_call: TRBV28
clone_size: few
j_call: TRBJ1-6

cdr3_nt: TGTGCCAGCAAAGGGACCGACAGACCCAAAAAGAACACCGGGGAGCTGTTTTTT
cdr3_aa: CASKGTDRPKKNTGELFF
d_call: NA
v_call: TRBV11-3
clone_size: few
j_call: TRBJ2-2

cdr3_nt: TGTGCCAGCAGCTTAGGACTAGCGGGAGGCACAGATACGCAGTATTTT
cdr3_aa: CASSLGLAGGTDTQYF
d_call: TRBD2
v_call: TRBV7-3
clone_size: NA
j_call: TRBJ2-3

cdr3_nt: TGTGCCTGGTTAGGAGGACAGGGGAATGGTATCTATGGCTACACCTTC
cdr3_aa: CAWLGGQGNGIYGYTF
d_call: TRBD1
v_call: TRBV30
clone_size: few
j_call: TRBJ1-2

cdr3_nt: TGCAGTGCGCCGGCGCTAGCGAGCACAGATACGCAGTATTTT
cdr3_aa: CSAPALASTDTQYF
d_call: NA
v_call: TRBV20-1
clone_size: few
j_call: TRBJ2-3

cdr3_nt: TGTGCCAGCAGTGAGACAGGGGGACTTCGGACTGAAGCTTTCTTT
cdr3_aa: CASSETGGLRTEAFF
d_call: TRBD1
v_call: TRBV25-1
clone_size: NA
j_call: TRBJ1-1

cdr3_nt: TGTGCCTGGAGTGCCGACAGACCCGCGAACCTTTCACCCCTCCACTTT
cdr3_aa: CAWSADRPANLSPLHF
d_call: NA
v_call: TRBV30
clone_size: NA
j_call: TRBJ1-6

cdr3_nt: TGTGCCAGCAGTGCCTCCCGGGGAGGAACTGGCGGGGAGACCCAGTACTTC
cdr3_aa: CASSASRGGTGGETQYF
d_call: NA
v_call: TRBV25-1
clone_size: few
j_call: TRBJ2-5

cdr3_nt: TGTGCCACAGGTCAGACAATGAACACTGAAGCTTTCTTT
cdr3_aa: CATGQTMNTEAFF
d_call: NA
v_call: TRBV2
clone_size: few
j_call: TRBJ1-1

cdr3_nt: TGTGCCAGCGGACAGGGTAACGGGGCCAACGTCCTGACTTTC
cdr3_aa: CASGQGNGANVLTF
d_call: TRBD1
v_call: TRBV2
clone_size: NA
j_call: TRBJ2-6

cdr3_nt: TGTGCCAGCAGTTCCCTGCCGGGACAGGGTTTGAGCGGGAGGGTCGCCGGGGAGCTGTTTTTT
cdr3_aa: CASSSLPGQGLSGRVAGELFF
d_call: NA
v_call: TRBV28
clone_size: NA
j_call: TRBJ2-2

cdr3_nt: TGTGCCAGCACCAAAAGGGGACTAGGAACAGATACGCAGTATTTT
cdr3_aa: CASTKRGLGTDTQYF
d_call: TRBD2
v_call: TRBV27
clone_size: NA
j_call: TRBJ2-3

cdr3_nt: TGCAGTGCTAGAGATACCAGCGGGAGGGGCTCAGCAGATACGCAGTATTTT
cdr3_aa: CSARDTSGRGSADTQYF
d_call: TRBD2
v_call: TRBV20-1
clone_size: few
j_call: TRBJ2-3

cdr3_nt: TGTGCCAGCAGATCCATTAATAGGGGCGAAAGAGACACCATATATTTT
cdr3_aa: CASRSINRGERDTIYF
d_call: NA
v_call: TRBV6-1
clone_size: NA
j_call: TRBJ1-3

cdr3_nt: TGTGCCAGCAGTGACATGGGGGGGAATCAGCCCCAGCATTTT
cdr3_aa: CASSDMGGNQPQHF
d_call: NA
v_call: TRBV6-4
clone_size: NA
j_call: TRBJ1-5

cdr3_nt: TGTGCCAGCAGTTACTGGAGCGGGAGTAGAAATGAGCAGTTCTTC
cdr3_aa: CASSYWSGSRNEQFF
d_call: TRBD2
v_call: TRBV6-5
clone_size: NA
j_call: TRBJ2-1

cdr3_nt: TGTGCCAGTAGTGCCCGGGACAGGGGGCGGGGAGTGAACACTGAAGCTTTCTTT
cdr3_aa: CASSARDRGRGVNTEAFF
d_call: TRBD1
v_call: TRBV19
clone_size: NA
j_call: TRBJ1-1

cdr3_nt: TGTGCCAGCAGGTCCGAGCCCAGCGGGGTCTACGAGCAGTACTTC
cdr3_aa: CASRSEPSGVYEQYF
d_call: TRBD2
v_call: TRBV7-2
clone_size: NA
j_call: TRBJ2-7

cdr3_nt: TGTGCCAGCAGCAAGGGACTAGCGGGAGGGTCTAACTACGAGCAGTACTTC
cdr3_aa: CASSKGLAGGSNYEQYF
d_call: TRBD2
v_call: TRBV28
clone_size: NA
j_call: TRBJ2-7

cdr3_nt: TGTGCCAGCAGCTTAGTAGGCGGGAGAGACGAGCAGTACTTC
cdr3_aa: CASSLVGGRDEQYF
d_call: TRBD2
v_call: TRBV7-2
clone_size: few
j_call: TRBJ2-7

cdr3_nt: TGTGCCAGCAGCCAAGGGGGCTATGGCTACACCTTC
cdr3_aa: CASSQGGYGYTF
d_call: NA
v_call: TRBV14
clone_size: few
j_call: TRBJ1-2

cdr3_nt: TGTGCCAGTTGTGGCGAGACCGCCAACACTGAAGCTTTCTTT
cdr3_aa: CASCGETANTEAFF
d_call: NA
v_call: TRBV19
clone_size: NA
j_call: TRBJ1-1

cdr3_nt: TGTGCCAGCTCACTGAACATGAACACTGAAGCTTTCTTT
cdr3_aa: CASSLNMNTEAFF
d_call: NA
v_call: TRBV18
clone_size: NA
j_call: TRBJ1-1

cdr3_nt: TGCAGTCACACGACTATAACGGGCAATGAGCAGTTCTTC
cdr3_aa: CSHTTITGNEQFF
d_call: NA
v_call: TRBV20-1
clone_size: NA
j_call: TRBJ2-1

cdr3_nt: TGTGCCAGTAGTATAGACAGGGGCACTGAAGCTTTCTTT
cdr3_aa: CASSIDRGTEAFF
d_call: NA
v_call: TRBV19
clone_size: NA
j_call: TRBJ1-1

cdr3_nt: TGTGCCAGCAGGAAGACGAGGTCGCTGAACACTGAAGCTTTCTTT
cdr3_aa: CASRKTRSLNTEAFF
d_call: NA
v_call: TRBV12-3/TRBV12-4
clone_size: NA
j_call: TRBJ1-1

cdr3_nt: TGTGCCAGCAGCTTATTGACAGGGAGGACTGAAGCTTTCTTT
cdr3_aa: CASSLLTGRTEAFF
d_call: TRBD1
v_call: TRBV7-2
clone_size: few
j_call: TRBJ1-1

cdr3_nt: TGCAGTGCTAGAGTCTCCGGGACGTACGAGCAGTACTTC
cdr3_aa: CSARVSGTYEQYF
d_call: NA
v_call: TRBV20-1
clone_size: NA
j_call: TRBJ2-7

cdr3_nt: TGTGCCAGCAGCCAGGACAGGTACGAGCAGTACTTC
cdr3_aa: CASSQDRYEQYF
d_call: TRBD1
v_call: TRBV11-3
clone_size: few
j_call: TRBJ2-7

cdr3_nt: TGTGCCAGCAGCTCGGGCTGGGGGGACACTGAAGCTTTCTTT
cdr3_aa: CASSSGWGDTEAFF
d_call: NA
v_call: TRBV7-8
clone_size: few
j_call: TRBJ1-1

cdr3_nt: TGTGCCAGCACTAACGGACTCTCAGGAGGAGAGACCCAGTACTTC
cdr3_aa: CASTNGLSGGETQYF
d_call: NA
v_call: TRBV6-2/TRBV6-3
clone_size: NA
j_call: TRBJ2-5

cdr3_nt: TGCAGTGCTAGAGTGGGGGCGCGGGGCTACACCTTC
cdr3_aa: CSARVGARGYTF
d_call: NA
v_call: TRBV20-1
clone_size: NA
j_call: TRBJ1-2

cdr3_nt: TGTGCCAGCAACCCGACAGGGTTAATCTACGAGCAGTACTTC
cdr3_aa: CASNPTGLIYEQYF
d_call: TRBD1
v_call: TRBV2
clone_size: NA
j_call: TRBJ2-7

cdr3_nt: TGTGCCAGTAGTATCGTAAGGGGTTCCGACTACGAGCAGTACTTC
cdr3_aa: CASSIVRGSDYEQYF
d_call: NA
v_call: TRBV19
clone_size: NA
j_call: TRBJ2-7

cdr3_nt: TGTGCCAGCAGCCAGGACAGATCCTACGAGCAGTACTTC
cdr3_aa: CASSQDRSYEQYF
d_call: NA
v_call: TRBV11-3
clone_size: NA
j_call: TRBJ2-7

cdr3_nt: TGTGCCAGCAGCCCTTGGGGGGGACTTAAGCAGTTCTTC
cdr3_aa: CASSPWGGLKQFF
d_call: TRBD2
v_call: TRBV11-3
clone_size: NA
j_call: TRBJ2-1

cdr3_nt: TGTGCCAGCAGCTTAGGGACGGGAGGAGCAGATACGCAGTATTTT
cdr3_aa: CASSLGTGGADTQYF
d_call: TRBD2
v_call: TRBV11-2
clone_size: NA
j_call: TRBJ2-3

cdr3_nt: TGTGCCACCAGTCCTTTCGAACAGGGGAACACTGAAGCTTTCTTT
cdr3_aa: CATSPFEQGNTEAFF
d_call: NA
v_call: TRBV24-1
clone_size: few
j_call: TRBJ1-1

cdr3_nt: TGCAGTGCTAGTCGGAGGGATCAGCCCCAGCATTTT
cdr3_aa: CSASRRDQPQHF
d_call: NA
v_call: TRBV20-1
clone_size: NA
j_call: TRBJ1-5

cdr3_nt: TGTGCCAGCAGGGCACCGGGACAGGAGTATGGCTACACCTTC
cdr3_aa: CASRAPGQEYGYTF
d_call: TRBD1
v_call: TRBV11-2
clone_size: few
j_call: TRBJ1-2

cdr3_nt: TGTGCCAGCAGCGTAGGGGCTAGCGGCAATGAGCAGTTCTTC
cdr3_aa: CASSVGASGNEQFF
d_call: TRBD2
v_call: TRBV9
clone_size: NA
j_call: TRBJ2-1

cdr3_nt: TGTGCCACCAGTGAAAAGGGACAGGGGATGCAGAGACAGTTCTTC
cdr3_aa: CATSEKGQGMQRQFF
d_call: TRBD1
v_call: TRBV24-1
clone_size: NA
j_call: TRBJ2-1

cdr3_nt: TGCAGTGCTAGATCCCTGGACGGACTCTATGGCTACACCTTC
cdr3_aa: CSARSLDGLYGYTF
d_call: NA
v_call: TRBV20-1
clone_size: few
j_call: TRBJ1-2

cdr3_nt: TGCAGTGCTAGAGAATTGAGCGGGGGCCTTAACTATGGCTACACCTTC
cdr3_aa: CSARELSGGLNYGYTF
d_call: NA
v_call: TRBV20-1
clone_size: NA
j_call: TRBJ1-2